The 13 T cell receptor beta chains reported below all come from one sample, sequenced in a study of blood T cells in healthy people across ages. PCR was performed a second time for about 6 to 11 cycles using a sample-barcoded 5' primer and a J-beta primer mix. TCRdb re-analysed the 5' RACE reads in MiXCR, keeping a single row per CDR3 protein. The sample holds approximately 900,000 distinct CDR3 sequences, about 29% seen once. The same data also contributed to another study, on T cells of mothers and their children.

Sequenced material: blood. The source of these receptors is a woman in her 40s in good health.

This clonotype was recorded a few times. The gene calls are TRBV21-1 and TRBJ1-1. TRBV21-1 is labeled a pseudogene. The CDR3 has 13 residues. CDR3 DNA: TGTGCCAGCAGCACCTTTCTGAGAGGTGAAGCTTTCTTT. This encodes CASSTFLRGEAFF.

The chain links TRBV29-1 to TRBJ1-5, with 11 nucleotides matching TRBD1. V shed 6 bases, J shed 2 bases, and the junction held 12 bases outside the gene matches. The CDR3 is 17 residues long. Germline assignment: CDR1 SQVTM and CDR2 ANQGSEA. Written as DNA, the CDR3 is TGCAGCGTCGCCGGGACAGGGGGAATAGTTGGCAATCAGCCCCAGCATTTT. Encoded protein: CSVAGTGGIVGNQPQHF.

The CDR3 DNA follows: TGTGCCAGCAGCTTAGTGGCGGGGGCCTCAGGGGATGCGCAGTATTTT. Translating it yields CASSLVAGASGDAQYF. V is TRBV11-2 and J is TRBJ2-3; tentative D call: TRBD2 (7 bases). The germline V gene encodes CDR1 SGHAT and CDR2 FQNNGV. The CDR3 totals 16 residues. V was cut by 1 base and J by 10 bases, with 21 bases left in between.

CDR3 nucleotide sequence: TGTGCCAGCAGCTTGGTTAGCGGGGGGGCTCTCCAAGAGACCCAGTACTTC. Residues: CASSLVSGGALQETQYF. The chain uses TRBV5-6 and TRBJ2-5; 11 nucleotides align to TRBD2. Losses at the gene ends were 0 bases for V and 1 base for J; bases not matched to a gene: 5. There are 17 residues in the CDR3. CDR1 and CDR2 from the germline V gene are SGHDT and YYEEEE.

This clonotype was seen more than once but under ten times. The rearrangement uses TRBV27 and TRBJ1-2; D gene uncertain. There are 15 residues in the CDR3. Germline values: CDR1 MNHEY, CDR2 SMNVEV (reference sequence). Between the trimmed V and J ends, which lost 0 bases and 4 bases, there was a span of 12 bases. CDR3 protein: CASSLSLGRFYGYTF. For the CDR3, the DNA is TGTGCCAGCAGTTTATCACTAGGTAGATTCTATGGCTACACCTTC.

The chain has TRBV12-3 or TRBV12-4 and TRBJ2-7, with a weak D call TRBD2 (6 bases). The CDR3 length is 18 residues. V lost 5 bases and J lost 2, with 25 bases in between. CDR3 bases: TGTGCCAGCAGTCGTCGTGTAGGGGACTCAAGTACGCCCTACGAGCAGTACTTC. It encodes CASSRRVGDSSTPYEQYF.

In its sample, this clonotype was seen many times. The chain has TRBV3-1 and TRBJ2-5; D tentatively reads TRBD1 or TRBD2 (5 bases each). This CDR3 is 13 amino acids long. V was pared by 4 bases and J by 5 bases, with 11 bases between. Germline loops: CDR1 LGHDT, CDR2 YNNKEL (reference sequence). The CDR3, as DNA: TGTGCCAGCAGCCCACTAGGGGCCGAGACCCAGTACTTC. Amino acids: CASSPLGAETQYF.

This chain links TRBV7-2 with TRBJ2-3; D gene unclear. This CDR3 is built from 13 residues. V was clipped by 3 bases and J by 2 bases, with 6 bases between them. Germline V gene sequence: CDR1 SGHTA, CDR2 FQGNSA. The CDR3 protein is CASSFRLTDTQYF. CDR3 in DNA: TGTGCCAGCAGCTTCAGGCTCACAGATACGCAGTATTTT.

This clonotype was counted only a few times. V gene TRBV18 combines with J gene TRBJ1-2, with TRBD1 as a possible D gene (6 bases). V was shortened by 6 bases and J by 7 bases, with 15 bases between the two germline ends. The CDR3 has 13 residues. Germline CDR1 reads KGHSH; CDR2 reads LQKENI. DNA for the CDR3: TGTGCCAGCTCGGATGAGGGACAAACTGGCTACACCTTC. This translates into CASSDEGQTGYTF.

Details on this clonotype: A much larger clone is a single base away; this may be a read error. V usage is TRBV20-1 and J usage is TRBJ1-5; 7 bases are shared with TRBD1. The CDR3 is 14 residues long. Germline CDR1 is DFQATT and CDR2 is SNEGSKA (reference sequence). The CDR3 region has the DNA TGCAGTGCTAGAGATCAGCAGGGGGGTCAGCCCCGGCATTTT. It yields the protein CSARDQQGGQPRHF.

In this sample, this clonotype turned up a few times. This rearrangement joins TRBV7-2 to TRBJ2-1, with TRBD2 identical over 14 bases. Trimming at V came to 2 bases and at J to 7 bases, leaving 4 bases not matched to a gene. From germline, CDR1 is SGHTA and CDR2 FQGNSA. The CDR3 runs 16 residues. CDR3 nucleotide sequence: TGTGCCAGCAGCTTATGGACTAGCGGGGGGTCAAATGAGCAGTTCTTC. As protein: CASSLWTSGGSNEQFF.

This clonotype occurred a few times. The junction shows a germline mismatch at one end, possibly a read error. V is TRBV12-3 or TRBV12-4 and J is TRBJ2-1; a weak D match, TRBD2 (6 bases). CDR3 length: 15 residues. The CDR3, as DNA: TGTGCCAGCACCTCGTCCCTAGCGCTTTACAATGAGCGGTTCTTC. Encoded protein: CASTSSLALYNERFF.

With respect to this clonotype: This may arise from a read error, as a much more abundant clone is one base away. The chain uses TRBV15 and TRBJ2-5, with 8 nucleotides matching TRBD2. The CDR3 extends over 14 amino acids. V shed 2 bases and J 11 bases; nucleotides not matched to a gene: 10. Germline CDR1 LNHNV, CDR2 YYDKDF (reference sequence). CDR3 amino acids: CATSRQAPGGEQYF. For the CDR3, the DNA is TGTGCCACCAGCAGACAAGCTCCGGGAGGGGAGCAGTACTTC.